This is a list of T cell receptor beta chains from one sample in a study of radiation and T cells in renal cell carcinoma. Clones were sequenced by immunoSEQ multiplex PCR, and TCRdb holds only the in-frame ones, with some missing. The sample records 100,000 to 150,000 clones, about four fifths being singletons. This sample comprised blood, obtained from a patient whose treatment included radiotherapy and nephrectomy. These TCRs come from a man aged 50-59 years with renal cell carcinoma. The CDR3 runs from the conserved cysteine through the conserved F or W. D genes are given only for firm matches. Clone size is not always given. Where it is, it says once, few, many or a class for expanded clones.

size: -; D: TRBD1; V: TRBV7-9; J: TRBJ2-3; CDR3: CASSSRQGYTDTQYF; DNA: TGTGCCAGCAGCTCACGACAGGGGTACACAGATACGCAGTATTTT
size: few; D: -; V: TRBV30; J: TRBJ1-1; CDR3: CAWDRRITEAFF; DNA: TGTGCCTGGGACAGAAGAATAACTGAAGCTTTCTTT
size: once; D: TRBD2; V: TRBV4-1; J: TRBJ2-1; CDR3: CASSQEGLAGVNEQFF; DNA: TGCGCCAGCAGCCAAGAAGGTCTAGCGGGAGTCAATGAGCAGTTCTTC
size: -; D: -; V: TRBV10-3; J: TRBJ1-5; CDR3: CAISESWGNNQPQHF; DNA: TGTGCCATCAGTGAGTCGTGGGGGAACAATCAGCCCCAGCATTTT
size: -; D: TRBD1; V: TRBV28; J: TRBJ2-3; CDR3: CASSAGTGPNRQYF; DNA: TGTGCCAGCAGCGCCGGGACAGGCCCGAATCGGCAGTATTTT
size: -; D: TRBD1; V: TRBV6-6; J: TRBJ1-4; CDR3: CASSYPGQKNEKLFF; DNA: TGTGCCAGCAGTTACCCGGGACAGAAAAATGAAAAACTGTTTTTT
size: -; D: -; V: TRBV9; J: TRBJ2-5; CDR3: CASSSIPGQETQYF; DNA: TGTGCCAGCAGCTCGATACCGGGACAAGAGACCCAGTACTTC
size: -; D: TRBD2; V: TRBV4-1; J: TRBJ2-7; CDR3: CASSQGTSGSYYEQYF; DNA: TGCGCCAGCAGCCAGGGGACTAGCGGGAGCTACTACGAGCAGTACTTC
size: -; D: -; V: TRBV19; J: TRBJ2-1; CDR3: CASSMGTPAYNEQFF; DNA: TGTGCCAGTAGTATGGGCACCCCGGCCTACAATGAGCAGTTCTTC
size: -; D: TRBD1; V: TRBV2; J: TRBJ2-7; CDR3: CASSDIGQGRTYEQYF; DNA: TGTGCCAGCAGTGATATTGGACAGGGTCGAACCTACGAGCAGTACTTC
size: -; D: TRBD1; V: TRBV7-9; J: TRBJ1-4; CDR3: CASRLDRGEKLFF; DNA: TGTGCCAGCAGGCTAGACAGGGGTGAAAAACTGTTTTTT
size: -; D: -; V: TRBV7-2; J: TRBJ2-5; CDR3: CASSSSGTPEETQYF; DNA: TGTGCCAGCAGCTCATCGGGGACACCGGAAGAGACCCAGTACTTC